The clone carrying this TCR beta chain was counted only a few times. For CDR3 and TCR beta VDJ profiling, genomic DNA was the template used. TCRdb reanalysed the reads using MiXCR and keeps one entry per CDR3 protein. The sample includes hundreds of thousands of distinct CDR3 sequences, roughly 34% of them seen just once. The sample originates from a study of CD8+CD57+ T cells in acquired aplastic anemia. The wider study: Recorded DNA amounts for sorted CD4+ and CD8+ cells had an average of approximately 2.9 ug.

Before being chosen for sequencing, patients had shown CD8+CD57+ cell expansion by flow cytometry. Prior therapy had not been administered to any patient at the time of blood sampling. CDR3 size: 17 residues. Germline lookup yields CDR1 SEHNR and CDR2 FQNEAQ (reference sequence). V gave up 1 base and J gave up 0 bases; unmatched junction bases: 8. This clonotype originated in a human donor with aplastic anemia. Input material: sorted CD4+, CD8+, or CD8+CD57+ T cells (not recorded which) from PBMCs. This chain links TRBV7-9 with TRBJ1-2, with 7 bases aligning to TRBD1. This chain's CDR3 is CASSLGAGGPTNYGYTF. The CDR3 DNA reads TGTGCCAGCAGCTTAGGGGCAGGGGGGCCTACTAACTATGGCTACACCTTC.